The T cell receptor beta chain under discussion was sequenced for a study of patients and donors after allogeneic stem cell transplantation. Germline trimming cut 5 bases from V and 5 bases from J; bases unmatched to any gene: 8. The germline CDR1 and CDR2 sequences are KGHDR and SFDVKD. This CDR3 region has 16 residues. One entry per CDR3 protein, called by TCRdb with MiXCR from the RT-PCR reads. This table holds about 960,000 distinct CDR3 sequences, roughly 17% found once. The chain combines TRBV24-1 with TRBJ2-1, with TRBD1 matching over 10 bases. This TCR was sampled from a human donor who was either an allogeneic HSCT recipient or a stem cell or donor lymphocyte infusion donor (not recorded which). It is not recorded whose cells these are; they may come from a transplant donor. The sequenced sample was blood, either unsorted or a sorted T cell fraction (not recorded which). In DNA form, the CDR3 reads TGTGCCACCAGTGTGACGGGGGACAGGGGTAACAATGAGCAGTTCTTC. Encoded protein: CATSVTGDRGNNEQFF.